The 22 T cell receptor beta chains below come from one sample, sequenced in a study of cytomegalovirus exposure and HLA in healthy donors. 60 Vbeta and 13 Jbeta primers were used in PCR. TCRdb's table, derived via immunoSEQ multiplex PCR, lists solely in-frame clones and lacks some. This sample has 150,000 to 200,000 clones, with 80% to 90% found just once. Material for sequencing was PBMCs. These receptors were collected from a man aged 18 to 29 in good health and CMV-seronegative.

The chain has TRBV5-1 and TRBJ2-7, with 13 bases identical to TRBD2. The CDR3 has 15 residues. Germline loops: CDR1 SGHRS, CDR2 YFSETQ. Trimming took 3 bases from V and 3 from J; bases not matched to a gene: 3. This chain's CDR3 is CASSSRTSGSYEQYF. The CDR3 DNA follows: TGCGCCAGCAGCTCGAGGACTAGCGGGAGCTACGAGCAGTACTTC.

J is TRBJ1-1 and V is TRBV2, with D possibly TRBD1 on 6 matching bases. The germline CDR1 and CDR2 sequences are SNHLY and FYNNEI. V was shortened by 6 bases and J by 1 base, with 9 bases between the two germline ends. CDR3 length: 13 residues. The CDR3 region is CASRPQGNTEAFF. The CDR3 region has the DNA TGTGCCAGCAGGCCACAGGGGAACACTGAAGCTTTCTTT.

V usage is TRBV6-1 and J usage is TRBJ2-5; D is possibly TRBD1 (6 bases). The CDR3 runs 13 residues. Germline V gives CDR1 MNHNS, CDR2 SASEGT. V lost 3 bases to trimming and J lost 4 bases, with 9 bases between them. CDR3 sequence (DNA): TGTGCCAGCAGTGATGGACAGTTAGAGACCCAGTACTTC. Its protein is CASSDGQLETQYF.

V and J are TRBV27 and TRBJ2-1; perhaps TRBD2 as D (5 bases). Germline V CDR1 and CDR2: MNHEY, SMNVEV (reference sequence). The CDR3 sequence is 15 residues long. V was shortened by 3 bases and J by 2 bases, with 11 bases between the two germline ends. The CDR3 DNA sequence: TGTGCCAGCAGTTTGACGGGGAGACCCTACAATGAGCAGTTCTTC. This encodes CASSLTGRPYNEQFF.

The J gene is TRBJ1-1, the V gene TRBV7-6; tentatively, D is TRBD1 (5 bases). V dropped 5 bases and J dropped 6 bases, with 16 bases sitting between them. Germline V gives CDR1 SGHVS, CDR2 FNYEAQ. This CDR3 is built from 14 residues. The CDR3 protein is CASSPTGSSAEAFF. The CDR3 nucleotides read TGTGCCAGCAGCCCTACAGGCTCCAGCGCTGAAGCTTTCTTT.

This chain connects TRBV29-1 to TRBJ1-1; the D gene is possibly TRBD1 (5 bases). The germline gives CDR1 SQVTM, CDR2 ANQGSEA. Between the trimmed V and J ends, which lost 8 bases and 1 base, there was a span of 17 bases. This CDR3 contains 14 residues. The CDR3 protein is CSSDRGGANTEAFF. In nucleotides, the CDR3 is TGCAGCTCCGATAGGGGAGGGGCGAACACTGAAGCTTTCTTT.

The chain joins TRBV28 to TRBJ2-5; 9 bases line up with TRBD1. The trim removed 6 bases at V and 6 bases at J, leaving 8 bases unmatched. Germline CDR1 and CDR2: MDHEN and SYDVKM. The CDR3 loop spans 14 amino acids. The CDR3 sequence is CASSITGGAKTQYF. Written as DNA, the CDR3 is TGTGCCAGCAGCATTACAGGGGGCGCAAAGACCCAGTACTTC.

The chain carries TRBV7-2 and TRBJ2-5; 9 positions agree with TRBD2. Losses at the gene ends were 8 bases for V and 11 bases for J; bases not matched to a gene: 18. This CDR3 comprises 15 residues. Germline CDR1 SGHTA, CDR2 FQGNSA. DNA for the CDR3: TGTGCCAGCTCCAGAGGGGTAGCGGGAGTAGGGGAGCAGTACTTC. Its protein is CASSRGVAGVGEQYF. The full variable domain, with the rest looked up from reference TRBV7-2 and TRBJ2-5, is GAGVSQSPSNKVTEKGKDVELRCDPISGHTALYWYRQSLGQGLEFLIYFQGNSAPDKSGLPSDRFSAERTGGSVSTLTIQRTQQEDSAVYLCASSRGVAGVGEQYFGPGTRLLVL.

The rearrangement uses TRBV28 and TRBJ2-2, with D maybe TRBD2 (5 bases). The V gene's germline CDR1 is MDHEN and CDR2 SYDVKM. The CDR3 length is 12 residues. The V end was cut by 11 bases, the J end by 0 bases, with 7 bases between. CDR3 DNA sequence: TGTGCCGCGGAGGCGAACACCGGGGAGCTGTTTTTT. Amino acids: CAAEANTGELFF. Filled out from reference TRBV28 and TRBJ2-2, the complete variable domain reads DVKVTQSSRYLVKRTGEKVFLECVQDMDHENMFWYRQDPGLGLRLIYFSYDVKMKEKGDIPEGYSVSREKKERFSLILESASTNQTSMYLCAAEANTGELFFGEGSRLTVL.

DNA of the CDR3: TGTGCCAGCAGCTCCCCCGGGACAGGGGCCGGGGAGCTGTTTTTT. Translation: CASSSPGTGAGELFF. The chain carries TRBV28 and TRBJ2-2; the match to TRBD1 covers 10 bases. The CDR3 loop spans 15 amino acids. V lost 6 bases to trimming and J lost 6 bases; unmatched junction nucleotides: 7. Germline lookup yields CDR1 MDHEN and CDR2 SYDVKM.

For the CDR3, the DNA is TGCGCCAGCAGCTTAGGGGGGGGGATGAACACTGAAGCTTTCTTT. Translating it yields CASSLGGGMNTEAFF. The chain couples TRBV5-1 to TRBJ1-1, with TRBD1 as a possible D gene (6 bases). CDR1 is SGHRS, CDR2 YFSETQ, per germline. Trimming left V 2 bases short and J 0 bases short, with 11 bases between. This CDR3 contains 15 residues.

The gene calls are TRBV4-1 and TRBJ2-1, with 7 bases fitting TRBD2. CDR1 and CDR2 (germline): MGHRA, YSYEKL. There are 16 residues in the CDR3. With 4 bases clipped from V and 6 bases from J, the junction kept 12 bases outside the gene matches. The CDR3 sequence is CASSRGLQEGLNEQFF. In DNA, the CDR3 is TGCGCCAGCAGCCGGGGACTACAAGAAGGTCTCAATGAGCAGTTCTTC.

Here the CDR3 reads CASRRRDSLGELFF. CDR3 DNA sequence: TGTGCCAGCAGAAGGAGGGACAGCCTCGGGGAGCTGTTTTTT. The chain joins TRBV6-5 to TRBJ2-2; possible D gene TRBD1, 7 bases. The CDR3 loop spans 14 amino acids. Germline assignment: CDR1 MNHEY and CDR2 SVGAGI. Trimming left V 6 bases short and J 7 bases short, with 15 bases between.

The chain joins TRBV4-1 to TRBJ1-5; 9 bases fit TRBD1. This CDR3 has 17 residues. The germline V gene encodes CDR1 MGHRA and CDR2 YSYEKL. The V and J ends lost 4 bases and 1 base, in that order; junction bases with no gene match: 8. CDR3 coding DNA: TGCGCCAGCAGCCCGACAGTAGGGACAGGGAGCAATCAGCCCCAGCATTTT. Translated, it gives CASSPTVGTGSNQPQHF.

V gene TRBV5-5 combines with J gene TRBJ1-4; the D gene is possibly TRBD1 (5 bases). CDR1 and CDR2 (germline): SGHKS, YYEKEE (reference sequence). V lost 5 bases, J lost 0 bases, and 11 bases lay in between. This CDR3 comprises 15 residues. CDR3 amino acids: CASRTPGTTNEKLFF. DNA of the CDR3: TGTGCCAGCAGAACCCCAGGGACAACTAATGAAAAACTGTTTTTT.

The CDR3 is CASSPPPGVGQPQHF. CDR3 coding DNA: TGTGCCAGCAGCCCTCCACCGGGGGTAGGACAGCCCCAGCATTTT. This sequence joins TRBV28 and TRBJ1-5; TRBD1 is a possible D gene (5 bases). The length of the CDR3 is 15 residues. Germline V CDR1 and CDR2: MDHEN, SYDVKM. Trimming stripped 6 bases from V and 7 bases from J, with 19 bases between.

Comment on this clone: A junction end diverges from the germline sequence, so it may reflect a read error. Additional DNA sequences in this sample encode the identical CDR3. This chain uses TRBV15 with TRBJ2-1; D may be TRBD1 (5 bases). The V gene's germline CDR1 is LNHNV and CDR2 YYDKDF (reference sequence). This CDR3 comprises 17 residues. The CDR3 sequence is CATSRESAGHRYNEQFF. CDR3 nucleotides: TGTGCCACCAGTAGAGAGTCCGCAGGACACCGATACAATGAGCAGTTCTTC.

This chain uses TRBV15 with TRBJ2-1; the match to TRBD2 covers 7 bases. CDR1 and CDR2 from the germline V gene are LNHNV and YYDKDF (reference sequence). V was clipped by 3 bases and J by 0 bases; unmatched bases: 5. The CDR3 contains 16 residues. CDR3 loop: CATSSERGPSYNEQFF. As DNA, the CDR3 is TGTGCCACCAGCAGCGAGCGGGGACCCTCCTACAATGAGCAGTTCTTC.

This chain connects TRBV28 to TRBJ1-3; no clear D. The CDR3 loop spans 14 amino acids. Trimming shortened V by 7 bases and J by 3 bases, and 13 bases separated the two germline ends. Germline CDR1 MDHEN, CDR2 SYDVKM. The CDR3 DNA is TGTGCCAGCACAGTTGTGCGGGATGGAAACACCATATATTTT. This codes for CASTVVRDGNTIYF.

V usage is TRBV7-9 and J usage is TRBJ1-3, with D possibly TRBD1 on 6 matching bases. Germline CDR1 and CDR2: SEHNR and FQNEAQ (reference sequence). With 2 bases removed from V and 0 bases from J, the gap between germline ends came to 11 bases. This CDR3 has 16 residues. CDR3 nucleotide sequence: TGTGCCAGCAGCTTAAATCCAGGGGTCTCTGGAAACACCATATATTTT. The encoded protein is CASSLNPGVSGNTIYF.

The chain employs TRBV28 and TRBJ1-2, with 10 bases aligning to TRBD1. Germline values: CDR1 MDHEN, CDR2 SYDVKM. J lost 4 bases, V lost 4 bases, and 12 bases had no gene match. The CDR3 contains 17 residues. The DNA of the CDR3 is TGTGCCAGCAGTTCACGGGACAGGGGATTTCGAGGCTATGGCTACACCTTC. As protein: CASSSRDRGFRGYGYTF.

J is TRBJ2-7 and V is TRBV11-1; D may be TRBD2 (6 bases). Deletions cut 5 bases from V and 4 bases from J, with 12 bases between. This CDR3 is 13 amino acids long. Germline CDR1 and CDR2: SGHAT and FQDESV (reference sequence). The CDR3 DNA follows: TGTGCCAGCAGCCCCAGCGGGCAGTACGAGCAGTACTTC. Protein product: CASSPSGQYEQYF.